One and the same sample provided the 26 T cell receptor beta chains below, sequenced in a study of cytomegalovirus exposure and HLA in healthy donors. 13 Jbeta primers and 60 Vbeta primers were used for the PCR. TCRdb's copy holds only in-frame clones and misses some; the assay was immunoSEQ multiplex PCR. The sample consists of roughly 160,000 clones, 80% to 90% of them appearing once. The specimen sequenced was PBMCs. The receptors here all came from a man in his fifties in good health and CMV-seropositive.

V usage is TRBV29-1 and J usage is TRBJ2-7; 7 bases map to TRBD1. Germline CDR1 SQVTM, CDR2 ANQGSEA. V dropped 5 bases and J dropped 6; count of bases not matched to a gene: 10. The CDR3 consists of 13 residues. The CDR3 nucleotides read TGCAGCGTTACCCTGACAGGGATGGGCGAGCAGTACTTC. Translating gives CSVTLTGMGEQYF.

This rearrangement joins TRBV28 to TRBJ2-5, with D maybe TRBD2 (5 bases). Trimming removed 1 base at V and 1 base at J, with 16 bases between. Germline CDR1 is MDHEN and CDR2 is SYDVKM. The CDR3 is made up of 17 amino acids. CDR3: CASSLLDLAGAQETQYF. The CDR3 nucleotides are TGTGCCAGCAGTTTATTGGACCTAGCAGGAGCCCAAGAGACCCAGTACTTC.

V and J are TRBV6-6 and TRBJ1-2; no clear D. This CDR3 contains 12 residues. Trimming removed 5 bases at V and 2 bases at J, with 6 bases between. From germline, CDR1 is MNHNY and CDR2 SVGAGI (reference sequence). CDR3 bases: TGTGCCAGCAGTCTACAGAACTATGGCTACACCTTC. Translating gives CASSLQNYGYTF.

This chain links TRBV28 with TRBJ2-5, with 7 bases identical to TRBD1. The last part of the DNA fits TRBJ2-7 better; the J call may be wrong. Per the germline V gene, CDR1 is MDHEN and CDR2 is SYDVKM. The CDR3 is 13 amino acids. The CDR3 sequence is CASSPVGGDEQYF. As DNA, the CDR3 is TGTGCCAGCTCACCGGTAGGGGGCGACGAGCAGTACTTC.

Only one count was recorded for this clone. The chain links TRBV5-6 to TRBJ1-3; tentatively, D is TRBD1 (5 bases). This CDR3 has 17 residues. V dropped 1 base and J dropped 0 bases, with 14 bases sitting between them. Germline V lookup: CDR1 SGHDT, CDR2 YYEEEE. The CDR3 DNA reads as TGTGCCAGCAGCTTGAGGGGCAGAATATTCTCTGGAAACACCATATATTTT. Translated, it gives CASSLRGRIFSGNTIYF.

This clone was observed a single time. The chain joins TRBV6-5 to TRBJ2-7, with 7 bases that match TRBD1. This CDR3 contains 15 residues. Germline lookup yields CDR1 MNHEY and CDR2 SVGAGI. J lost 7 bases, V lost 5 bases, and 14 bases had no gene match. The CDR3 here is CASSDWTGRLTEQYF. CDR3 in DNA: TGTGCCAGCAGTGACTGGACAGGACGCCTTACGGAGCAGTACTTC.

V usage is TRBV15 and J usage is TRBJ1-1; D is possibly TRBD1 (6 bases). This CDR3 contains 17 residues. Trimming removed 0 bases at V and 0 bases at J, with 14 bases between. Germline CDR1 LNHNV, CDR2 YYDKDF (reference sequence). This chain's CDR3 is CATSRDLAGGVNTEAFF. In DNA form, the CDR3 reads TGTGCCACCAGCAGAGACCTTGCGGGGGGCGTGAACACTGAAGCTTTCTTT.

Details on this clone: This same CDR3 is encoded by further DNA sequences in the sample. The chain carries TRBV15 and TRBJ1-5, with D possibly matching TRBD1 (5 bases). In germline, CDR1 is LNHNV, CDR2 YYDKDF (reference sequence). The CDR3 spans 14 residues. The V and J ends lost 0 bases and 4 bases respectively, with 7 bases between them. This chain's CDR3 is CATSRDRGNQPQHF. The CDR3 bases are TGTGCCACCAGCAGAGATCGGGGGAATCAGCCCCAGCATTTT.

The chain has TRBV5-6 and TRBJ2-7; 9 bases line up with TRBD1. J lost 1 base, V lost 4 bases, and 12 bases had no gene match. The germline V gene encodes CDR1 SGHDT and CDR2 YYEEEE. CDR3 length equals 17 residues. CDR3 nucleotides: TGTGCCAGCAGCGACAAACCGGGACAGGGTGTGTCCTACGAGCAGTACTTC. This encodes CASSDKPGQGVSYEQYF.

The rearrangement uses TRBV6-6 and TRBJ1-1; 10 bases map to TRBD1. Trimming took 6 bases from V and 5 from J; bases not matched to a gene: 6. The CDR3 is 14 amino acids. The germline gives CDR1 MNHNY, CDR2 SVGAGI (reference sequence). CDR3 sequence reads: CASSQDRGGTEAFF. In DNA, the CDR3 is TGTGCCAGCAGCCAGGACAGGGGGGGGACTGAAGCTTTCTTT.

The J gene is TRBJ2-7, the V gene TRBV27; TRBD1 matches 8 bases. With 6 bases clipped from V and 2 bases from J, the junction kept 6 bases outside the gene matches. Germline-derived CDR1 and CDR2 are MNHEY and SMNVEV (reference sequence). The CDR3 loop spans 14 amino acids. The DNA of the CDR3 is TGTGCCAGCAGGTTAGACAGGGGAACCTACGAGCAGTACTTC. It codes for CASRLDRGTYEQYF.

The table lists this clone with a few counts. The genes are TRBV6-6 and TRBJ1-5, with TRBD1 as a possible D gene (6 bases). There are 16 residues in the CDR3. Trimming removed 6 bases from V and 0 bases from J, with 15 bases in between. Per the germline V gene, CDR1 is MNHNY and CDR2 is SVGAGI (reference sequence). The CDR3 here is CASRTATGYSNQPQHF. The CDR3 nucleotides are TGTGCCAGCAGAACCGCTACAGGGTATAGCAATCAGCCCCAGCATTTT.

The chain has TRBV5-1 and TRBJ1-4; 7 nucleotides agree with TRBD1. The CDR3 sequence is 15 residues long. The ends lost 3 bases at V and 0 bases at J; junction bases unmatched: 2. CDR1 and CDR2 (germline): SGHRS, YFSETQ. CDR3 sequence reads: CASSSQGPTNEKLFF. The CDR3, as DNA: TGCGCCAGCAGCTCACAGGGGCCAACTAATGAAAAACTGTTTTTT.

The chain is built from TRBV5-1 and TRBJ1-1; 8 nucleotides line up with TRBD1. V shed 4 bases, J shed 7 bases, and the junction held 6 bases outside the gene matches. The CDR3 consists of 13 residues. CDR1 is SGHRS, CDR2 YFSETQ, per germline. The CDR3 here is CASSHGQGLEAFF. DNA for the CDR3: TGCGCCAGCAGCCACGGACAGGGCCTTGAAGCTTTCTTT.

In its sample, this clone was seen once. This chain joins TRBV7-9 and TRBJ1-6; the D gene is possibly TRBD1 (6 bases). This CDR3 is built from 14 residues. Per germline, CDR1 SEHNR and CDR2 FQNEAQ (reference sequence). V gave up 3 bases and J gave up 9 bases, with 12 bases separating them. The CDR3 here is CASSLGGGTSPLHF. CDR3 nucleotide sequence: TGTGCCAGCAGCTTGGGAGGGGGAACTTCACCCCTCCACTTT.

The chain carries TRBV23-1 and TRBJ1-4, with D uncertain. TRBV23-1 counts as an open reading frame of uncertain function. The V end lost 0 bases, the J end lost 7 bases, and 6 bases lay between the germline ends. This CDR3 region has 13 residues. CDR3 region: CASSQSWSEKLFF. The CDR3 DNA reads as TGCGCCAGCAGTCAATCTTGGAGTGAAAAACTGTTTTTT.

CDR3 amino acids: CASSLGRQETQYF. In DNA, the CDR3 is TGTGCCAGCAGCCTCGGGAGGCAAGAGACCCAGTACTTC. The V gene is TRBV11-2, the J gene TRBJ2-5, with TRBD2 matching over 7 bases. The CDR3 length is 13 residues. Per the germline V gene, CDR1 is SGHAT and CDR2 is FQNNGV. V shed 5 bases and J 2 bases; nucleotides not matched to a gene: 2.

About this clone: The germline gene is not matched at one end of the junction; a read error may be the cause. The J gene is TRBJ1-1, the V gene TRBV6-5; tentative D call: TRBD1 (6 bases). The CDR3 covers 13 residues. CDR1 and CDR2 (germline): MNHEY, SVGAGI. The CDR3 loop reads CACRGLMNTEAFF. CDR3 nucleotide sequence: TGTGCCTGCAGGGGCTTAATGAACACTGAAGCTTTCTTT.

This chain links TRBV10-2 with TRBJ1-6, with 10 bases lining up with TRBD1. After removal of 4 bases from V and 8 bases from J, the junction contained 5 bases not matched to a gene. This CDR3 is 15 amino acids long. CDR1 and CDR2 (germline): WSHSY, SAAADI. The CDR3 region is CASSATGTGDSPLHF. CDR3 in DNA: TGCGCCAGCAGTGCTACCGGGACAGGGGATTCACCCCTCCACTTT.

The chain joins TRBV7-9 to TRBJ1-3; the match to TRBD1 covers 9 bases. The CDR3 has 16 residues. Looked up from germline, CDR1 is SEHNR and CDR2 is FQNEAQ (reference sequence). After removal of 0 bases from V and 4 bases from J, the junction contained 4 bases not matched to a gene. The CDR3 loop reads CASSLASGTGGNTIYF. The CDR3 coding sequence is TGTGCCAGCAGCTTAGCGTCCGGGACAGGGGGAAACACCATATATTTT.

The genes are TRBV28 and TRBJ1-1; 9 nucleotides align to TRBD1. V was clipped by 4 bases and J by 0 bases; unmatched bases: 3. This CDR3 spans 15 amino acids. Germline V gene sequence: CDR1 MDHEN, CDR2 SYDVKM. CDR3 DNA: TGTGCCAGCAGTTCGGGACAGGGTTTGAACACTGAAGCTTTCTTT. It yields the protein CASSSGQGLNTEAFF. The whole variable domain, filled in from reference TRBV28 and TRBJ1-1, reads DVKVTQSSRYLVKRTGEKVFLECVQDMDHENMFWYRQDPGLGLRLIYFSYDVKMKEKGDIPEGYSVSREKKERFSLILESASTNQTSMYLCASSSGQGLNTEAFFGQGTRLTVV.

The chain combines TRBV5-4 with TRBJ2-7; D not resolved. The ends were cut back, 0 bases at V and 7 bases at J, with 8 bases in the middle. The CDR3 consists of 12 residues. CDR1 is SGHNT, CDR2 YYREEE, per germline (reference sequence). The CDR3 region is CASSLGQLEQYF. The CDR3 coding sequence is TGTGCCAGCAGCTTGGGTCAGTTGGAGCAGTACTTC.

CDR3 protein: CASSAPLAGGRDEQFF. The CDR3 DNA reads TGTGCCAGCAGCGCCCCTCTAGCGGGGGGGCGTGATGAGCAGTTCTTC. J is TRBJ2-1 and V is TRBV9; 12 positions agree with TRBD2. Unmatched junction bases numbered 9, after V lost 3 bases and J lost 8 bases. CDR1 and CDR2 (germline): SGDLS, YYNGEE. CDR3 length equals 16 residues. The whole variable domain, filled in from reference TRBV9 and TRBJ2-1, reads DSGVTQTPKHLITATGQRVTLRCSPRSGDLSVYWYQQSLDQGLQFLIQYYNGEERAKGNILERFSAQQFPDLHSELNLSSLELGDSALYFCASSAPLAGGRDEQFFGPGTRLTVL.

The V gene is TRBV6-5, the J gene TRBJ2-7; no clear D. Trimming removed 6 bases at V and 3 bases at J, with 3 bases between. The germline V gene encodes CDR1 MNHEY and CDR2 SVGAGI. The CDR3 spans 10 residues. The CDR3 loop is CASSFYEQYF. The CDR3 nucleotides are TGTGCCAGCAGCTTCTACGAGCAGTACTTC.

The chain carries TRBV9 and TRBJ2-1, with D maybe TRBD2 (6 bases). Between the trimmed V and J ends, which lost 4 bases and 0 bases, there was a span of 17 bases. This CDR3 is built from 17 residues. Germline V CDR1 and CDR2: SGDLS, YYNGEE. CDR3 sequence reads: CASSQWGDLSSYNEQFF. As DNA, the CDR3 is TGTGCCAGCAGCCAATGGGGGGACTTGAGCTCCTACAATGAGCAGTTCTTC.

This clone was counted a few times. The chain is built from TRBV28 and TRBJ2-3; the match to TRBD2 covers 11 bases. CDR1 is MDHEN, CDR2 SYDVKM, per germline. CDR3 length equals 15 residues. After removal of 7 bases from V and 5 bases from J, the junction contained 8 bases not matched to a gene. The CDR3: CASTLAGGRGDTQYF. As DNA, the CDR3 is TGTGCCAGCACCCTAGCGGGAGGAAGAGGAGATACGCAGTATTTT.